The rows below give T cell receptor beta chains drawn from one sample of a study of T cells in Graves' hyperthyroidism and ophthalmopathy. TCRdb analysed the multiplex PCR reads with MiXCR anew, one entry per CDR3 protein. The sample lists 600,000 or so distinct CDR3 sequences; roughly 15% were seen once. Sequences were obtained from blood. These receptors came from a woman between 50 and 59 years old with Graves' ophthalmopathy. The CDR3 runs from the conserved cysteine through the conserved F or W. The D gene is left open where the match is weak. Size is omitted from some rows. Given values are once, few, many or a class for expanded clones.

d_gene | j_gene | v_gene | abundance | CDR3nt | CDR3aa
- | TRBJ2-5 | TRBV24-1 | few | TGTGCCACCAGTGACCCAGGGGGGGAGGCCCAGTACTTC | CATSDPGGEAQYF
TRBD2 | TRBJ2-1 | TRBV6-5 | many | TGTGCCAGCAGTTACGTGGCCTTTAGCGGGAGGGCAGGAGGCAATGAGCAGTTCTTC | CASSYVAFSGRAGGNEQFF
- | TRBJ1-5 | TRBV19 | - | TGTGCCACCATGAACAGGGTGTTGGATCAGCCCCAGCATTTT | CATMNRVLDQPQHF
- | TRBJ2-1 | TRBV5-1 | few | TGCGCCAGCAGGGGGGGACGCCTCTCCTACAATGAGCAGTTCTTC | CASRGGRLSYNEQFF
- | TRBJ1-2 | TRBV28 | many | TGTGCCAGCAGTCCGCCACAGTATGGCTACACCTTC | CASSPPQYGYTF
- | TRBJ2-5 | TRBV15 | few | TGTGCCACCAGCAGGGCCGGTGTAGAGACCCAGTACTTC | CATSRAGVETQYF
- | TRBJ1-3 | TRBV7-3 | - | TGTGCCAGCAGCTTAGCGAGCTATTCCTCTGGAAACACCATATATTTT | CASSLASYSSGNTIYF
- | TRBJ1-3 | TRBV11-2 | many | TGTGCCAGCAGCTTAATCAGCTCTGGAAACACCATATATTTT | CASSLISSGNTIYF
- | TRBJ2-5 | TRBV11-2 | many | TGTGCCAGCAGCTTTGGACCAACACAAGAGACCCAGTACTTC | CASSFGPTQETQYF
TRBD1 | TRBJ2-1 | TRBV12-3/TRBV12-4 | once | TGTGCCAGCAGTTTGGGGACAGGGGTCTCCTACAATGAGCAGTTCTTC | CASSLGTGVSYNEQFF
- | TRBJ2-1 | TRBV28 | - | TGTGCCAGCAGTCCCTCCTACTACAATGAGCAGTTCTTC | CASSPSYYNEQFF
- | TRBJ1-2 | TRBV6-1 | many | TGTGCCAGCAGTTACTCCGGGGAGGGCTATGGCTACACCTTC | CASSYSGEGYGYTF
- | TRBJ2-1 | TRBV13 | - | TGTGCCAGCACCTTCGGGGGGCGGAATGAGCAGTTCTTC | CASTFGGRNEQFF
- | TRBJ2-7 | TRBV7-2 | many | TGTGCCAGCAGCTTAAACTGGATATACGAGCAGTACTTC | CASSLNWIYEQYF
- | TRBJ1-3 | TRBV12-3/TRBV12-4 | - | TGTGCCAGCAGTTTTCGGAGCTCTGGAAACACCATATATTTT | CASSFRSSGNTIYF
TRBD1 | TRBJ1-5 | TRBV24-1 | many | TGTGCCACCAGTGATCCGGGACAGGGGGATCAGCCCCAGCATTTT | CATSDPGQGDQPQHF
- | TRBJ2-1 | TRBV7-9 | - | TGTGCCAGCAGCCCTCCAGCGAACAATGAGCAGTTCTTC | CASSPPANNEQFF
TRBD1 | TRBJ2-5 | TRBV28 | many | TGTGCCAGCAGTTTATCAGGGGGTACAGAGACCCAGTACTTC | CASSLSGGTETQYF
- | TRBJ1-1 | TRBV12-5 | few | TGTGCTAGTGGTTGGGGCCCCTCCTCTTCTGAAGCTTTCTTT | CASGWGPSSSEAFF
- | TRBJ2-4 | TRBV5-6 | many | TGTGCCAGCAGCTTGGGGCTAGCCCAAAACATTCAGTACTTC | CASSLGLAQNIQYF
- | TRBJ2-1 | TRBV29-1 | many | TGCAGCGTTGGGGGGGACGCGAGCTCCTACAATGAGCAGTTCTTC | CSVGGDASSYNEQFF
TRBD2 | TRBJ2-1 | TRBV7-8 | many | TGTGCCAGCAGCTTAGATGGGACTAGAGGGACCCTTTACAATGAGCAGTTCTTC | CASSLDGTRGTLYNEQFF
TRBD1 | TRBJ2-1 | TRBV7-2 | many | TGTGCCAGCCCACCCCGGACAGGGTTCGGTGAGCAGTTCTTC | CASPPRTGFGEQFF
- | TRBJ1-6 | TRBV2 | few | TGTGCCAGCAGTGAATACCGGTCAGGAGCGGGGCGGAATAATTCACCCCTCCACTTT | CASSEYRSGAGRNNSPLHF
- | TRBJ2-1 | TRBV28 | few | TGTACCAGCAAAAGACCCCGGGACGTGACTTACAATGAGCAGTTCTTC | CTSKRPRDVTYNEQFF